What follows describes a single T cell receptor (beta chain). Antigen: not known. The same CDR3 arises from other DNA sequences in this sample as well. V was pared by 8 bases and J by 3 bases, with 8 bases between. Germline V gene data show CDR1 as MGHDK and CDR2 as SYGVNS. The CDR3 is 11 amino acids. The entry originates in a study of cytomegalovirus exposure and HLA in healthy donors. Donors were ostensibly healthy at sampling, although undocumented immune exposures were probable. Study-level results: A previous analysis found most TCR beta V segments productive roughly 87% or roughly 30% of the time. According to a later analysis, most TCR beta chains associated with CMV appeared HLA-restricted.

In the PCR, 60 Vbeta and 13 Jbeta primers were used. Method: immunoSEQ multiplex PCR; TCRdb's copy keeps in-frame clones and lacks some. The sample includes some 200,000 clones, 76% of them seen just once. The rearrangement joins TRBV25-1 to TRBJ2-7, with D possibly being TRBD1 (5 bases). The clonotype comes from a man aged 18-30 years in good health and CMV-seronegative. The sequencing sample was made of PBMCs. In nucleotides, the CDR3 is TGTGCCAGCTCCGACAGCTACGAGCAGTACTTC. It codes for CASSDSYEQYF.